These 2 T cell receptor beta chains came from one sample sequenced in a study of T cells in Graves' hyperthyroidism and ophthalmopathy. TCR beta CDR3 regions were amplified from RNA. The HTBI primer set served for first-round RT-PCR of the TCR CDR3. One entry per CDR3 protein, called by TCRdb with MiXCR from the multiplex PCR reads. The table records under 500,000 distinct CDR3 sequences, more than 13% of them present only once. What was sequenced was blood. Source of these receptors: a middle-aged man with Graves' ophthalmopathy.

The rearrangement uses TRBV19 and TRBJ2-1; D ambiguous. Germline V lookup: CDR1 LNHDA, CDR2 SQIVND (reference sequence). There are 12 residues in the CDR3. Trimming pared 0 bases from V and 11 bases from J, leaving 8 bases between. The CDR3 nucleotides read TGTGCCAGTAGTATAGAACGCAACCAGCAGTTCTTC. It codes for CASSIERNQQFF.

This sequence joins TRBV19 and TRBJ2-2; 7 nucleotides line up with TRBD1. V lost 6 bases, J lost 6 bases, and 7 bases stayed unmatched. CDR1 and CDR2 from the germline V gene are LNHDA and SQIVND (reference sequence). CDR3 length: 14 residues. The CDR3 DNA reads as TGTGCCAGTAGACCCCCGACAGGGCCCGGGGAGCTGTTTTTT. Residues: CASRPPTGPGELFF. Full variable domain (rest looked up from reference TRBV19 and TRBJ2-2): DGGITQSPKYLFRKEGQNVTLSCEQNLNHDAMYWYRQDPGQGLRLIYYSQIVNDFQKGDIAEGYSVSREKKESFPLTVTSAQKNPTAFYLCASRPPTGPGELFFGEGSRLTVL.